This T cell receptor (beta chain) was sequenced in a study of cytomegalovirus exposure and HLA in healthy donors. The germline CDR1 and CDR2 sequences are LGHNA and YSLEER. The CDR3 covers 17 residues. V was pared by 0 bases and J by 5 bases, with 20 bases between. Study-level findings and limits: Later analysis revealed greater clonal expansion in HLA-associated TCR beta chains than in equally common others.

Primers for the PCR totalled 60 Vbeta and 13 Jbeta. Here immunoSEQ multiplex PCR was the method, and the copy in TCRdb shows in-frame clones only, minus some. The sample shows under 200,000 clones, more than 65% of them seen only once. About this clone itself: Its target is unknown.

Sequencing input: PBMCs. The receptor was isolated from a woman aged 40 to 55 in good health and CMV-seropositive. This chain connects TRBV4-3 to TRBJ2-7; D is uncertain. The CDR3 DNA follows: TGCGCCAGCAGCCAAGAAACATCCCCCCTACGGGTCGACGAGCAGTACTTC. Translation: CASSQETSPLRVDEQYF.